This TCR beta chain derives from a study of radiation and T cells in renal cell carcinoma. The CDR3 spans 13 residues. The trim removed 5 bases at V and 6 bases at J, leaving 4 bases unmatched. Germline V gene lookup returns CDR1 SGHAT and CDR2 FQNNGV. The time point: blood 4 weeks post-SBRT, at nephrectomy. Treatment defined: 15 Gy SBRT to primary tumor, nephrectomy 4 weeks later. Sequenced by immunoSEQ multiplex PCR; TCRdb stores in-frame clones only, minus some. The sample has 90,000 to 100,000 clones; roughly 88% are singletons. The receptor was derived from a man aged 60 to 75 with renal cell carcinoma. This specimen consisted of blood, obtained from a patient whose treatment included radiotherapy and nephrectomy. The rearrangement links TRBV11-2 to TRBJ2-4, with TRBD1 identical over 7 bases. Written as DNA, the CDR3 is TGTGCCAGCAGCCTGGGACAGCTAAACATTCAGTACTTC. It specifies CASSLGQLNIQYF.